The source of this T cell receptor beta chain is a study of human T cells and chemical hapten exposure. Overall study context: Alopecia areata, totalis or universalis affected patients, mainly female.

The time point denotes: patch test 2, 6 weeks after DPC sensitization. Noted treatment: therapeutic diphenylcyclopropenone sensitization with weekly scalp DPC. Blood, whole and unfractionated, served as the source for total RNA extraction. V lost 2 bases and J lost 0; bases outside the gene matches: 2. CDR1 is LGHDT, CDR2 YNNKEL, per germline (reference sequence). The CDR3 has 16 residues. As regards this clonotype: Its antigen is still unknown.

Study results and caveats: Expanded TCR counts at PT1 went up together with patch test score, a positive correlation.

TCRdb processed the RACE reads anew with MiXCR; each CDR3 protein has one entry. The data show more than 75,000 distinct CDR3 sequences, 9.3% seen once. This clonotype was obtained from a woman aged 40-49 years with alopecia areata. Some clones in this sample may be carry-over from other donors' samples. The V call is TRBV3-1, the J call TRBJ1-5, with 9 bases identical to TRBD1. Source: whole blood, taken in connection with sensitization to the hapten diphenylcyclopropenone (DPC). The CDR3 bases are TGTGCCAGCAGCCAATCGGACAGGGGTAGCAATCAGCCCCAGCATTTT. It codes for CASSQSDRGSNQPQHF.